This T cell receptor (beta chain) originates from a study of CD8 T cells in Susac syndrome. The CDR3 has 15 amino acids. Trimming took off 1 base at V and 7 bases at J, with 13 bases between the two ends. The germline gives CDR1 SGHTA, CDR2 FQGNSA. It was with random hexamers that about 0.45 to 1 ug RNA was reverse transcribed. immunoSEQ multiplex PCR amplified TCR beta CDR3 across 54 Vbeta, 13 Jbeta. TCRdb re-analysed the immunoSEQ multiplex PCR reads in MiXCR, keeping a single row per CDR3 protein. The profile shows around 160,000 distinct CDR3 sequences, around 94% of them singletons. The receptor comes from a human donor with multiple sclerosis. The chain couples TRBV7-2 to TRBJ2-2; D uncertain. The sequencing sample was made of CD4+ T cells from PBMCs. Written as DNA, the CDR3 is TGTGCCAGCAGCTTAGACGCCCCCCCAGTCGGGGAGCTGTTTTTT. It encodes CASSLDAPPVGELFF.